These T cell receptor beta chains were read from a single sample in a study of blood T cells in healthy people across ages. TCRdb redid the calling of the 5' RACE reads with MiXCR, one entry per CDR3 protein. Of some 1.5 million distinct CDR3 sequences listed, roughly 30% are singletons. The source material was blood. The receptors shown here come from a woman under 40 in good health. Both conserved end residues are part of each CDR3. Each record gives: clone size, V gene, J gene, D gene, CDR3 DNA, CDR3 protein. A D gene is named only where the DNA matches it firmly. Some rows mark clone size as missing; the rest say once, few, many or name a class of expanded clone.

.,TRBV20-1,TRBJ2-5,.,TGCAGTGCTAGTCCCGCTAAGACAGACGGCGAGACCCAGTACTTC,CSASPAKTDGETQYF
many,TRBV20-1,TRBJ1-2,.,TGCAGTGCTCGGGAGGGTAATGGCTACACCTTC,CSAREGNGYTF
.,TRBV29-1,TRBJ2-3,TRBD2,TGCAGCGTTGGTCGCGAGGGACTAGCCACAGATACGCAGTATTTT,CSVGREGLATDTQYF
few,TRBV2,TRBJ2-7,.,TGTGCCAGCAGTGAGACCCCCTACGAGCAGTACTTC,CASSETPYEQYF
.,TRBV27,TRBJ2-7,.,TGTGCCAGCATGGGCTTCTCCTCCTACGAGCAGTACTTC,CASMGFSSYEQYF
.,TRBV7-2,TRBJ2-5,.,TGTGCCAGCAGCTTAGCGCTCTTGGGGGGAGCGGCGATTGAGCAGTACTTC,CASSLALLGGAAIEQYF
.,TRBV12-3/TRBV12-4,TRBJ1-1,.,TGTGCCAGCAGTCCGGGTATTCCCCTCACTGAAGCTTTCTTT,CASSPGIPLTEAFF
once,TRBV30,TRBJ2-7,.,TGTGCCTGGAGTCCGCGCCTAGGGACTTCCGAGCAGTACTTC,CAWSPRLGTSEQYF
many,TRBV20-1,TRBJ1-2,.,TGCAGTGCTAGCGTACAGGCCGGGGGCTATGGCTACACCTTC,CSASVQAGGYGYTF
.,TRBV20-1,TRBJ2-5,TRBD2,TGCAATGCTAGGGACGGGGGGTTGGAGACCCAGTACTTC,CNARDGGLETQYF
many,TRBV11-2,TRBJ2-7,TRBD1,TGTGCCAGCAGCTTAGAAACCGGGACAGGACAAGAGCAGTACTTC,CASSLETGTGQEQYF
few,TRBV6-6,TRBJ2-7,.,TGTGCCAGCAGTTTAATTTGGTTACAGGGGAGGAACTACGAGCAGTACTTC,CASSLIWLQGRNYEQYF
few,TRBV14,TRBJ2-1,.,TGTGCCAGCAGCCGACAGGTCGACTCCTACAATGAGCAGTTCTTC,CASSRQVDSYNEQFF
.,TRBV6-7,TRBJ2-1,.,TGTGCCAGCACACCCTCCTCGTCCGGACAGAGCAATGAGCAGTTCTTC,CASTPSSSGQSNEQFF
many,TRBV5-1,TRBJ2-6,TRBD1,TGCGCCAGCAGCTCAGGACAGGCTGGGGCCAACGTCCTGACTTTC,CASSSGQAGANVLTF
few,TRBV2,TRBJ2-1,.,TGTGCCAGCGAGGGTCTCGATGAGCAGTTCTTC,CASEGLDEQFF
.,TRBV2,TRBJ1-6,.,TGTGCCAGCGTGGGAGGGAATAATTCACCCCTCCACTTT,CASVGGNNSPLHF
few,TRBV19,TRBJ2-5,TRBD2,TGTGCCAGTAGTTCGCTACTAGCGGGGGGTCGGGAGACCCAGTACTTC,CASSSLLAGGRETQYF
few,TRBV20-1,TRBJ2-1,TRBD2,TGCAGTGGGGTTTTGCGCGGGGGGGGGCCCAATGAGCAGTTCTTC,CSGVLRGGGPNEQFF
.,TRBV6-1,TRBJ1-2,TRBD1,TGTGCCAGCAGGTCATCCGGGACAGGGGCCCTTCTACTCTATGGCTACACCTTC,CASRSSGTGALLLYGYTF
many,TRBV6-5,TRBJ1-4,TRBD1,TGTGCCAGCAGTCCGGACAGGGATAATGAAAAACTGTTTTTT,CASSPDRDNEKLFF